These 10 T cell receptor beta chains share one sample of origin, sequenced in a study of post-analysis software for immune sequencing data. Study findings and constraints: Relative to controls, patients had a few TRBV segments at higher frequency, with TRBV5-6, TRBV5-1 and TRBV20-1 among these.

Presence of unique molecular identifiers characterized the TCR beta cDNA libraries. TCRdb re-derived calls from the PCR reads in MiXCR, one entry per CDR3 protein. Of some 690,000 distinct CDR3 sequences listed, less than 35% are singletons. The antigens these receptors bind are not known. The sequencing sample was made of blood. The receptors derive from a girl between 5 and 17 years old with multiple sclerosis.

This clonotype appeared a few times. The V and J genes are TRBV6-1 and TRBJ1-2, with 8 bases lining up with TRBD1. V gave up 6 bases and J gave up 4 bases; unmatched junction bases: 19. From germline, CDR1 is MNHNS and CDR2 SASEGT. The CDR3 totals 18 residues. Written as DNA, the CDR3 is TGTGCCAGCAGGGAACCGGGACAGGTGTTCAAGTTTGGCTATGGCTACACCTTC. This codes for CASREPGQVFKFGYGYTF.

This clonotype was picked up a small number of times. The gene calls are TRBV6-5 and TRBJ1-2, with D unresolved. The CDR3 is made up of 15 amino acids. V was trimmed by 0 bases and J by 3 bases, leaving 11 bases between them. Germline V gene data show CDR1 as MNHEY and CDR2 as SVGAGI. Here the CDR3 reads CASSYSGGKYYGYTF. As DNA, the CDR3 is TGTGCCAGCAGTTACTCGGGAGGAAAATACTATGGCTACACCTTC.

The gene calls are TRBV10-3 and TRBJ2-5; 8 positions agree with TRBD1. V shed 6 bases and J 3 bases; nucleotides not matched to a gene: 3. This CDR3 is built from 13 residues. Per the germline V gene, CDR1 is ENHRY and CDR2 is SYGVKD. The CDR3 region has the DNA TGTGCCATCAGGGCAGGGGGCGAAGAGACCCAGTACTTC. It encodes CAIRAGGEETQYF.

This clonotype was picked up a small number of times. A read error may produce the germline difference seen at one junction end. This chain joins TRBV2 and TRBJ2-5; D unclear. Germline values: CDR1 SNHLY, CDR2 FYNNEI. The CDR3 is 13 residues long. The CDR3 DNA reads TGTGCCAGCAGGGAAGGGTTTGGAGAGACCCAGTACTTC. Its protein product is CASREGFGETQYF.

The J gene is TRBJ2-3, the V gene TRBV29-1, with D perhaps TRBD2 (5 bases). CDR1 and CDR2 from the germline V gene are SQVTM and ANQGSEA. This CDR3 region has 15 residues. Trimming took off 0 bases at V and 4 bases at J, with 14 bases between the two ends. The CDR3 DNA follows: TGCAGCGTTGAAGATCCCGAGGGTTGGGCAGATACGCAGTATTTT. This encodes CSVEDPEGWADTQYF.

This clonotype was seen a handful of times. Here the CDR3 reads CASNHPVGYTF. CDR3 DNA sequence: TGTGCCAGCAATCATCCGGTTGGCTACACCTTC. J is TRBJ1-2 and V is TRBV11-3; D unresolved. The CDR3 runs to 11 residues. V was cut by 7 bases and J by 7 bases, with 10 bases left in between. Germline-derived CDR1 and CDR2 are SGHNT and YENEEA.

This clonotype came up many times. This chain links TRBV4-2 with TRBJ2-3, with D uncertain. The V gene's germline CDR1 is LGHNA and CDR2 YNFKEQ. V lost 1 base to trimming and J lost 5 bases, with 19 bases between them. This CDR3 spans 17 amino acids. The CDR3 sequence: CASSQAVLPELGDTQYF. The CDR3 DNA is TGTGCCAGCAGCCAAGCGGTTCTTCCGGAATTGGGAGATACGCAGTATTTT.

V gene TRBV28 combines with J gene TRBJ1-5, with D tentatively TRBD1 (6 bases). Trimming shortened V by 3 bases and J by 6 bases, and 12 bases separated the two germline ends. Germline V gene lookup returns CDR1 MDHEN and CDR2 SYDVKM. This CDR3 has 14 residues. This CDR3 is CASSFSGDGQPQHF. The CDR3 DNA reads TGTGCCAGCAGTTTCTCAGGGGACGGTCAGCCCCAGCATTTT.

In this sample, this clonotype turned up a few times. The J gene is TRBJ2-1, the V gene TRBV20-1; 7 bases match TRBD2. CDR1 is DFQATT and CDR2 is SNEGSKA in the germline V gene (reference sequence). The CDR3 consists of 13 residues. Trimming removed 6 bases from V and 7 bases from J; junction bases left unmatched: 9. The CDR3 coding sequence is TGCAGTGCAAGTGCCGGACTAGATAATGAGCAGTTCTTC. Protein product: CSASAGLDNEQFF.

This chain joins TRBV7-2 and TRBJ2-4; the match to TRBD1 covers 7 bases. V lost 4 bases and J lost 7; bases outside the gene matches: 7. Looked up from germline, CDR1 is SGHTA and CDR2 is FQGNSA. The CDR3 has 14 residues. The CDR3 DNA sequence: TGTGCCAGCAGCTCCACAGGGGCAGGGAACATTCAGTACTTC. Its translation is CASSSTGAGNIQYF.